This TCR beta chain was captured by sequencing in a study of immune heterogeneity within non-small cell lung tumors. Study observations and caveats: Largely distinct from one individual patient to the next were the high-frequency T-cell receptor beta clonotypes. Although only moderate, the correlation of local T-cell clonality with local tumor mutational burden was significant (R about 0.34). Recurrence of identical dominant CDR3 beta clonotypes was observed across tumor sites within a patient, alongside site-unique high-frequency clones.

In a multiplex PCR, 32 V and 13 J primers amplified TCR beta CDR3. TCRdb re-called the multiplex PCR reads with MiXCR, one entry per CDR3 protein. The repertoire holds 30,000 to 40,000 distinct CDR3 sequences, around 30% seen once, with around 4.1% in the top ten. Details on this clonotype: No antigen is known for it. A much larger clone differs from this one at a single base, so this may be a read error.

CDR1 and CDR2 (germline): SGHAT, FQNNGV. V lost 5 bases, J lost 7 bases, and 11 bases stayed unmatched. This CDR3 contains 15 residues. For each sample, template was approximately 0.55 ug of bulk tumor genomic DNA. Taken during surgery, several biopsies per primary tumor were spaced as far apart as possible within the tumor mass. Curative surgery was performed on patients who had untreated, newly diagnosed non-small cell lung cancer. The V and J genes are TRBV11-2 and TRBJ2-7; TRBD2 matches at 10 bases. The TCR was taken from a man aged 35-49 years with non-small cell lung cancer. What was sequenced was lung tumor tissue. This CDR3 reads CASSLSSGRLREQYF. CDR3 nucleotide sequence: TGTGCCAGCAGCCTGAGTAGCGGGAGGTTGAGGGAGCAGTACTTC. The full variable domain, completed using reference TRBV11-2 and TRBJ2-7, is EAGVAQSPRYKIIEKRQSVAFWCNPISGHATLYWYQQILGQGPKLLIQFQNNGVVDDSQLPKDRFSAERLKGVDSTLKIQPAKLEDSAVYLCASSLSSGRLREQYFGPGTRLTVT.